A selection of T cell receptor beta chains follows, all from one sample in a study of CD8+ T cells in alopecia areata. This table comes from immunoSEQ multiplex PCR, and its TCRdb copy is limited to in-frame clones, with some not included. Found here are 110,000 to 150,000 clones, around two thirds of them singletons; the top ten hold less than 40%. Input material: CD8+ T cells sorted from blood. The receptors here all came from a human donor in good health. Both conserved end residues are part of each CDR3. A D gene is named only where the DNA matches it firmly. Some rows mark clone size as missing; the rest say once, few, many or name a class of expanded clone.

v_gene	abundance	j_gene	d_gene	CDR3aa	CDR3nt
TRBV27	.	TRBJ1-1	.	CASIDAWGNTEAFF	TGTGCCAGCATCGACGCCTGGGGGAACACTGAAGCTTTCTTT
TRBV29-1	.	TRBJ2-1	.	CSVGSGEQFF	TGCAGCGTTGGGAGTGGTGAGCAGTTCTTC
TRBV29-1	.	TRBJ1-3	.	CSVEDWIRNTIYF	TGCAGCGTTGAAGATTGGATAAGAAACACCATATATTTT
TRBV30	.	TRBJ1-3	.	CAWSVKTSGNTIYF	TGTGCCTGGAGTGTTAAGACTTCTGGAAACACCATATATTTT
TRBV6-6	.	TRBJ2-5	TRBD2	CASSYLAGVETQYF	TGTGCCAGCAGTTACCTAGCGGGAGTAGAGACCCAGTACTTC
TRBV7-8	once	TRBJ2-7	TRBD1	CASSTTTGVPSSYEQYF	TGTGCCAGCAGCACAACGACAGGGGTCCCCAGCTCCTACGAGCAGTACTTC
TRBV7-9	.	TRBJ2-5	.	CASSLYLRETQYF	TGTGCCAGCAGCTTATATCTTCGAGAGACCCAGTACTTC
TRBV7-9	.	TRBJ2-7	.	CASSASQGADEQYF	TGTGCCAGCAGCGCCAGTCAGGGTGCGGACGAGCAGTACTTC
TRBV7-9	.	TRBJ2-5	.	CASSLVQGQETQYF	TGTGCCAGCAGCTTAGTACAGGGCCAAGAGACCCAGTACTTC
TRBV29-1	few	TRBJ2-4	.	CSVAGTSKFF	TGCAGCGTAGCCGGGACGTCTAAGTTCTTC
TRBV19	.	TRBJ1-5	.	CASSLSGLNQPQHF	TGTGCCAGTAGTTTGTCGGGGCTAAATCAGCCCCAGCATTTT
TRBV9	.	TRBJ2-3	.	CASSVAGGHSTDTQYF	TGTGCCAGCAGCGTAGCCGGGGGGCATAGCACAGATACGCAGTATTTT
TRBV9	.	TRBJ1-2	.	CASSVGVRDGYTF	TGTGCCAGCAGCGTCGGGGTCAGGGATGGCTACACCTTC
TRBV19	few	TRBJ2-2	.	CASSIRRQHTGELFF	TGTGCCAGTAGTATTCGGCGACAACACACCGGGGAGCTGTTTTTT
TRBV9	few	TRBJ2-6	.	CASSVAGSGANVLTF	TGTGCCAGCAGCGTAGCAGGGTCCGGGGCCAACGTCCTGACTTTC
TRBV5-1	few	TRBJ2-7	.	CASKNSANYEQYF	TGCGCCAGCAAAAACTCCGCAAACTACGAGCAGTACTTC
TRBV11-2	few	TRBJ2-7	.	CASSTDTYEQYF	TGTGCCAGCAGCACCGACACCTACGAGCAGTACTTC
TRBV29-1	once	TRBJ1-5	.	CSARTGNQPQHF	TGCAGCGCCCGTACGGGGAATCAGCCCCAGCATTTT
TRBV6-6	.	TRBJ2-1	.	CASSLTSNEQFF	TGTGCCAGCAGTCTTACCTCTAATGAGCAGTTCTTC
TRBV4-1	.	TRBJ2-7	.	CASSQDNLSQPSYEQYF	TGCGCCAGCAGCCAAGATAACCTATCCCAACCCAGCTACGAGCAGTACTTC
TRBV29-1	few	TRBJ1-1	.	CSVEPGTTEAFF	TGCAGCGTTGAGCCGGGAACCACTGAAGCTTTCTTT
TRBV7-9	once	TRBJ2-3	.	CASLGEWDTDTQYF	TGTGCCAGCCTCGGAGAGTGGGACACAGATACGCAGTATTTT
TRBV29-1	.	TRBJ1-1	.	CSVEVKNTEAFF	TGCAGCGTTGAAGTAAAGAACACTGAAGCTTTCTTT
TRBV25-1	.	TRBJ2-7	.	CASSATDSTGYEQYF	TGTGCCAGCAGTGCGACGGATTCTACTGGGTACGAGCAGTACTTC
TRBV30	.	TRBJ1-3	.	CAWSEDAGNTIYF	TGTGCCTGGAGTGAGGACGCTGGAAACACCATATATTTT
TRBV5-1	.	TRBJ2-7	.	CAGRSYEQYF	TGCGCCGGCCGGAGCTACGAGCAGTACTTC
TRBV9	.	TRBJ2-3	TRBD2	CASSGVAGGLPDTQYF	TGTGCCAGCAGCGGTGTAGCGGGAGGGCTCCCAGATACGCAGTATTTT
TRBV7-9	.	TRBJ1-1	.	CASSLDGYTEAFF	TGTGCCAGCAGCTTAGACGGGTACACTGAAGCTTTCTTT
TRBV14	.	TRBJ1-5	TRBD1	CASGPDRGGQPQHF	TGTGCCAGCGGCCCGGACAGGGGAGGACAGCCCCAGCATTTT
TRBV14	.	TRBJ2-3	.	CASSHIPVEYTDTQYF	TGTGCCAGCAGCCATATCCCGGTGGAATACACAGATACGCAGTATTTT